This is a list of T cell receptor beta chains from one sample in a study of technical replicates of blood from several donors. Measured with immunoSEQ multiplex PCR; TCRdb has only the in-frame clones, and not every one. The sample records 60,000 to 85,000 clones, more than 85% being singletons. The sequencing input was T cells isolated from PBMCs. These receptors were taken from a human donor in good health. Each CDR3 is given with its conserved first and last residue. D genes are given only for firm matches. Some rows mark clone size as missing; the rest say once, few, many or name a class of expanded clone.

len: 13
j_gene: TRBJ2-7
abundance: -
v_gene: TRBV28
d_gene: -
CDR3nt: TGTGCCAGCAGTCTTCGACAGGACTACGAGCAGTACTTC
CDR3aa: CASSLRQDYEQYF

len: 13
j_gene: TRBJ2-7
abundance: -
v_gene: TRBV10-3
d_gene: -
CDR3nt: TGTGCCATCAGTGACCACAACTCCTACGAGCAGTACTTC
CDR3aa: CAISDHNSYEQYF

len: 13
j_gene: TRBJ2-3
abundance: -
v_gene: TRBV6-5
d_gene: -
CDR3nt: TGTGCCAGCAGAGGCCTAGTTGAGAATACGCAGTATTTT
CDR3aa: CASRGLVENTQYF

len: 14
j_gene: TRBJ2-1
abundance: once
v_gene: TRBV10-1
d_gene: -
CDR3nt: TGCGCCAGCAGTGCCCCGGGAACCTACAATGAGCAGTTCTTC
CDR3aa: CASSAPGTYNEQFF

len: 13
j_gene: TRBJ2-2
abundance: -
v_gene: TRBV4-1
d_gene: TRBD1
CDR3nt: TGCGCCAGCAGCCGACAGGGGGCCGGGGAGCTGTTTTTT
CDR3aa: CASSRQGAGELFF

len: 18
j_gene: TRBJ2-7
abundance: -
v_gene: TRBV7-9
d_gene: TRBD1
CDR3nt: TGTGCCAGCAGCTTTGTCTTAACCGGGACAGGGAAATCCTACGAGCAGTACTTC
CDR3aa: CASSFVLTGTGKSYEQYF

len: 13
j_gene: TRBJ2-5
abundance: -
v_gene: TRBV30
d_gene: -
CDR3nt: TGTGCCTGGAGTGTTTACAGCGGGTTGACCCAGTACTTC
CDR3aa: CAWSVYSGLTQYF

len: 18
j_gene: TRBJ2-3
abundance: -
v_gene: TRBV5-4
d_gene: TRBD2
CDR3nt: TGTGCCAGCAGCTTGGCGGCGGGAGTGTTTTTTGGTACAGATACGCAGTATTTT
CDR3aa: CASSLAAGVFFGTDTQYF

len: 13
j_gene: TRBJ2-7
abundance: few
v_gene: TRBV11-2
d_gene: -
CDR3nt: TGTGCCAGCAGCTTAGATCTCGGTAACGAGCAGTACTTC
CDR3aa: CASSLDLGNEQYF

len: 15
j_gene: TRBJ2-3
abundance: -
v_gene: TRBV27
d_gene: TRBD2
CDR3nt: TGTGCCAGCAGTCTGTCTAGCGGGAGTCCTGATACGCAGTATTTT
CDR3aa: CASSLSSGSPDTQYF

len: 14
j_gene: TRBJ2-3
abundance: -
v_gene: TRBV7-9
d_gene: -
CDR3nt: TGTGCCAGCAGCAGACAGGGAGGTGGAGATACGCAGTATTTT
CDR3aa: CASSRQGGGDTQYF

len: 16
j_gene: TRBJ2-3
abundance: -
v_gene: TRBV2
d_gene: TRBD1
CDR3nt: TGTGCCAGCAGCTTGGGGACAGCAAGACTCACAGATACGCAGTATTTT
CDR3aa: CASSLGTARLTDTQYF

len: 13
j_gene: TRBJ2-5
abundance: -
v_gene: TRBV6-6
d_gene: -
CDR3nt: TGTGCCAGCAGTTCCACGGGGTTTGAGACCCAGTACTTC
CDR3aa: CASSSTGFETQYF

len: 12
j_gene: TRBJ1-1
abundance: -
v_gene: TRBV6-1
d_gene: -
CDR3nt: TGTGCCAGCAGTGACCCCGGGGCTGAAGCTTTCTTT
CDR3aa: CASSDPGAEAFF

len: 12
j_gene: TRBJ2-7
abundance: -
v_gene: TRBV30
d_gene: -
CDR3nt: TGTGCCTGGAGTCCTACCCGGGACGAGCAGTACTTC
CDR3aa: CAWSPTRDEQYF

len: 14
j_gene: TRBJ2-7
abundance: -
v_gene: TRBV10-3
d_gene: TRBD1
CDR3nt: TGTGCCATCAGTAACCCGGACAGGGGGTACGAGCAGTACTTC
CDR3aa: CAISNPDRGYEQYF

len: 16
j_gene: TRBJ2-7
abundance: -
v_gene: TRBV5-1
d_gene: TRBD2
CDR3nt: TGCGCCAGCAGCTTGGGACTAGCGGGGGAACCCTACGAGCAGTACTTC
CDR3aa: CASSLGLAGEPYEQYF

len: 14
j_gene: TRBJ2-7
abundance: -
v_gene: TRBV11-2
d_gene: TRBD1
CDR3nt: TGTGCCAGCAGCCTAGATTTAGGGGGCAACGAGCAGTACTTC
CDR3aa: CASSLDLGGNEQYF

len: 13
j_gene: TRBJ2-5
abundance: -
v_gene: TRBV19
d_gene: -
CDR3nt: TGTGCCAGTAGTCAGGGTAGGCGGGAGACCCAGTACTTC
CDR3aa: CASSQGRRETQYF

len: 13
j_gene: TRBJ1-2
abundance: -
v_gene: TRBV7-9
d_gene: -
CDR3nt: TGTGCCAGCAGCTTACAACAGGATAGTGGCTACACCTTC
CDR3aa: CASSLQQDSGYTF

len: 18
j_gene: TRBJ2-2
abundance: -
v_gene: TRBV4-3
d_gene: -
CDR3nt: TGCGCCAGCAGCCAAGGGAACTGGGAGATGGAGTACACCGGGGAGCTGTTTTTT
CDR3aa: CASSQGNWEMEYTGELFF

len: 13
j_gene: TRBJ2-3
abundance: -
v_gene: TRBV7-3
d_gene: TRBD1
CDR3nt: TGTGCCAGCAGCTTAGACAGGGCAGATACGCAGTATTTT
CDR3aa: CASSLDRADTQYF

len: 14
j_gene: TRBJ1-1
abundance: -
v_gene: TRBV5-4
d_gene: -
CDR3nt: TGTGCCAGCATAAGAAGGAGCGGGAGCACTGAAGCTTTCTTT
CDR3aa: CASIRRSGSTEAFF

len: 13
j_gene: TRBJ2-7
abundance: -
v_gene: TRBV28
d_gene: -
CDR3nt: TGTGCCAGCAGAATTCCGGACATCCACGAGCAGTACTTC
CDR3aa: CASRIPDIHEQYF

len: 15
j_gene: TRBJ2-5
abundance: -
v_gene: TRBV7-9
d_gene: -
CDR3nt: TGTGCCAGCAGCCCCCCCGGGAACAGTCAATGGACCCAGTACTTC
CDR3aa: CASSPPGNSQWTQYF

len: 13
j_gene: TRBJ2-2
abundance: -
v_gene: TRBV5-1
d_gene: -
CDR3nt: TGCGCCAGCAGCTTGGTCGCGATCGGGGAGCTGTTTTTT
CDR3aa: CASSLVAIGELFF

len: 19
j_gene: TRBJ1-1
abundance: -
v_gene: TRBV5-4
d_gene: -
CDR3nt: TGTGCCAGCAGCTCTCCCCTCTCGGGGGGGCGCGGATATAGCACTGAAGCTTTCTTT
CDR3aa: CASSSPLSGGRGYSTEAFF

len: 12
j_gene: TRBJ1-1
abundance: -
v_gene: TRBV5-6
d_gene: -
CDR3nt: TGTGCCAGTGGGGGCTCGGAGCCTGAAGCTTTCTTT
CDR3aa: CASGGSEPEAFF

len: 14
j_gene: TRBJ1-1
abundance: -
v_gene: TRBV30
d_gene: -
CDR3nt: TGTGCCTGGAAAACTAGAGTGCTGAACACTGAAGCTTTCTTT
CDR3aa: CAWKTRVLNTEAFF

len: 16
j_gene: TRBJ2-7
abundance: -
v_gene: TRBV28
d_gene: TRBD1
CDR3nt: TGTGCCAGCAGTTCCACCGGGACAGGGGTTGGTTACGAGCAGTACTTC
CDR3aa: CASSSTGTGVGYEQYF

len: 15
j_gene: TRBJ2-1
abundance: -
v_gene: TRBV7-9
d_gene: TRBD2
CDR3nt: TGTGCCAGCAGCTTAGTAGTAGCGGGAGTCGATGAGCAGTTCTTC
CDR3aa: CASSLVVAGVDEQFF

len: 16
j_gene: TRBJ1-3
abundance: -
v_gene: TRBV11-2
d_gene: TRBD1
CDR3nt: TGTGCCAGCAGCCAAATTCAGGGGGCGATTGGAAACACCATATATTTT
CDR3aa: CASSQIQGAIGNTIYF

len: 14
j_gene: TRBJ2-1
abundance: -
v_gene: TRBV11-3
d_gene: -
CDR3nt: TGTGCCAGCAGCTTACAGGGGGGCTACAATGAGCAGTTCTTC
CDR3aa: CASSLQGGYNEQFF

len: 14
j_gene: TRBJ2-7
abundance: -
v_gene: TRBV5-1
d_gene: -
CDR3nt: TGCGCCAGCAGCCGAGACAGAATTCCCTACGAGCAGTACTTC
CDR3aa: CASSRDRIPYEQYF

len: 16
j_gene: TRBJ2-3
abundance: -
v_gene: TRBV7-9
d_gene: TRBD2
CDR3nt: TGTGCCAGCATGGTCTCACCGGGACTAGCAGCAGATACGCAGTATTTT
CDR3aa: CASMVSPGLAADTQYF

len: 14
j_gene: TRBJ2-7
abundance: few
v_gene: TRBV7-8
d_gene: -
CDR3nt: TGTGCCAGCAGCTTAGCGGGAGTGAGCTACGAGCAGTACTTC
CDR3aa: CASSLAGVSYEQYF

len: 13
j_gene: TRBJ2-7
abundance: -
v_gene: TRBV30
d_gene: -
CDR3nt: TGTGCCTGGAATAGAGACTTGAGCTACGAGCAGTACTTC
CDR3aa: CAWNRDLSYEQYF

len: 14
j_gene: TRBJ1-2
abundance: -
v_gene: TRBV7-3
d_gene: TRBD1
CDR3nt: TGTGCCAGCCTGAAAGGGGGCCTTAACTATGGCTACACCTTC
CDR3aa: CASLKGGLNYGYTF

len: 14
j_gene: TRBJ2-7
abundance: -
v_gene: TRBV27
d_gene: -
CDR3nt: TGTGCCAGCAGTTTTAGGCAGGGATTACACGAGCAGTACTTC
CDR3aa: CASSFRQGLHEQYF

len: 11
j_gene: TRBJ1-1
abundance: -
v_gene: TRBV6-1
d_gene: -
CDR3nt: TGTGCCAGTGAGAGGTACACTGAAGCTTTCTTT
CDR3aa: CASERYTEAFF

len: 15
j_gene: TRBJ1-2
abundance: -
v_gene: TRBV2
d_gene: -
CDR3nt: TGTGCCAGCAGTGATTACCCCAGACTGTACTATGGCTACACCTTC
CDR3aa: CASSDYPRLYYGYTF

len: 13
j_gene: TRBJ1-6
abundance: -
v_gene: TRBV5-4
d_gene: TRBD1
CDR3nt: TGTGCCAGCAGCGGGACAGTAAATTCACCCCTCCACTTT
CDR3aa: CASSGTVNSPLHF

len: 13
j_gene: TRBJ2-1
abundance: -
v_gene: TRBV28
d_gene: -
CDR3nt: TGTGCCAGCAGTTTAGGGGCTTACAATGAGCAGTTCTTC
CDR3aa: CASSLGAYNEQFF

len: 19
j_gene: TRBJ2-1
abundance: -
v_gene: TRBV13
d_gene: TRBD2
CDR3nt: TGTGCCAGCAGCTTAGGCCTATGGCTAGCGGGAAAAGATGCGTATGAGCAGTTCTTC
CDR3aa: CASSLGLWLAGKDAYEQFF

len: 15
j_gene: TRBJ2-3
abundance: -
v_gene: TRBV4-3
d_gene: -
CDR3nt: TGCGCCAGCAGCCAATCTTTCGGAGACACAGATACGCAGTATTTT
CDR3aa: CASSQSFGDTDTQYF

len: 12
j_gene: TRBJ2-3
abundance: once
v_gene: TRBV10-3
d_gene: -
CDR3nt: TGTGCCATCAGTGAGGCGGTAGATACGCAGTATTTT
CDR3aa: CAISEAVDTQYF

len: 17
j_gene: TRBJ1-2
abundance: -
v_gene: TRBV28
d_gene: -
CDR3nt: -
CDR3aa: CPSKLCTSVPALHGYTF